This TCR beta chain was recovered during a study of response to subunit inactivated influenza vaccine. Broader study findings: Each seasonal flu vaccination may recruit only limited new T cells, authors suggested.

The germline CDR1 and CDR2 sequences are SQVTM and ANQGSEA. V was pared by 5 bases and J by 2 bases, with 11 bases between. CDR3 length: 13 amino acids. TCRdb re-called the RT-PCR reads through MiXCR, storing one row per CDR3 protein. Of 450,000 to 600,000 distinct CDR3 sequences listed, 7.2% are singletons. Details on this clonotype: As yet, its antigen is unknown.

This TCR derives from a man between 45 and 75 years old who received an inactivated influenza vaccine. This specimen was PBMCs from blood, taken around 2 years after vaccination. The chain recombines TRBV29-1 with TRBJ2-3, with a weak D call TRBD1 (6 bases). CDR3 nucleotides: TGCAGCGTTTTTAGACAGGACACAGATACGCAGTATTTT. The encoded protein is CSVFRQDTDTQYF.